What follows is one TCR beta chain and its context. As yet, its antigen is unknown. This sample was included in a study of cytomegalovirus exposure and HLA in healthy donors. Study results and caveats: A few CMV-associated chains were confirmed in vitro to be specific for CMV antigens. Both high specificity and high sensitivity reportedly marked the classifier's diagnosis of cytomegalovirus status. The dataset shows that most TCR sequences were rare, while some public TCRs occurred in many donors. Cytomegalovirus-associated status was assigned to about 150 TCR beta chains.

With 4 bases clipped from V and 0 bases from J, the junction kept 13 bases outside the gene matches. This CDR3 is 20 amino acids long. Germline V CDR1 and CDR2: SGHRS, YFSETQ. Measured with immunoSEQ multiplex PCR; TCRdb has only the in-frame clones, and not every one. The sample contains more than 95,000 clones, 70% to 90% of which appear only once. Sequenced material: PBMCs. This sequence joins TRBV5-1 and TRBJ2-6; the match to TRBD1 covers 10 bases. The sequence came from a woman between 18 and 30 years old in good health and CMV-seronegative. The CDR3 sequence: CASSPYRPGQGISGANVLTF. The CDR3 nucleotides are TGCGCCAGCAGCCCGTACAGACCGGGACAGGGGATCTCTGGGGCCAACGTCCTGACTTTC.